This TCR beta chain originates from a study of T cell changes during pregnancy in multiple sclerosis. Germline CDR1 reads LGHNA; CDR2 reads YNFKEQ. This CDR3 contains 13 residues. The protocol was immunoSEQ multiplex PCR, while the TCRdb copy is restricted to in-frame clones and leaves out a portion. The table records under 45,000 clones, approximately 90% of them present only once. This sequence was found in a female donor with multiple sclerosis, enrolled in a pregnancy study. This chain links TRBV4-2 with TRBJ2-5; D is undetermined. With the DNA end fitting TRBJ2-7 better, the J assignment may be wrong. Sequenced here: CD8+ T cells from peripheral blood mononuclear cells, sampled in the first trimester of pregnancy. The CDR3 here is CASSQEYAYEQYF. CDR3 DNA sequence: TGTGCCAGCAGCCAAGAGTATGCCTACGAGCAGTACTTC.